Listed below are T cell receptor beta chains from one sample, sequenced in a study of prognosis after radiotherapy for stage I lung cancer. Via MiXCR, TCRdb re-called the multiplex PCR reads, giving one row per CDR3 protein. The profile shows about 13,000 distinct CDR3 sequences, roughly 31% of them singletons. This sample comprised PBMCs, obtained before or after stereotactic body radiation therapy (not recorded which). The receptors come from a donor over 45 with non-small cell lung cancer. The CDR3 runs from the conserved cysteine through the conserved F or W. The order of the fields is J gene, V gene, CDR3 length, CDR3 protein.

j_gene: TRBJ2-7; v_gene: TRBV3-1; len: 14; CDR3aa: CASSQGTANYEQYF
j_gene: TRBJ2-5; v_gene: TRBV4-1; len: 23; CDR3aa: CASSQDRWRRQGLSAILQGTQYF
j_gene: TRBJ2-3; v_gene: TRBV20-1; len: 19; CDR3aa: CSARDSGLAGGTSTDTQYF
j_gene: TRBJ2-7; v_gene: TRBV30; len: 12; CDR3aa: CAWSSGDYEQYF
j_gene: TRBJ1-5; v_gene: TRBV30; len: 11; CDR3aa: CAWRKRGPQHF
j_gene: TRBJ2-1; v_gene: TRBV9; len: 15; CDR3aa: CASSPTSGRTNEQFF
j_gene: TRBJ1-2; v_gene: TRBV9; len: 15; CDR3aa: CASSDGGTHNYGYTF
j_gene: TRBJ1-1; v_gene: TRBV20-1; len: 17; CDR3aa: CSARETDRGLWNTEAFF
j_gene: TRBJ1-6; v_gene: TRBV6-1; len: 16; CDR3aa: CASSELASPGRGPLHF
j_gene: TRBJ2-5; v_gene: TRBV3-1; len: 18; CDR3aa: CASSPEDRLAGVPETQYF
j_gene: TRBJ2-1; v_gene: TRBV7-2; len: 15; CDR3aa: CASSISRGPHNEQFF
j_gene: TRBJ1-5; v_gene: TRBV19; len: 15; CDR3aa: CASHTPDRVGQPQHF
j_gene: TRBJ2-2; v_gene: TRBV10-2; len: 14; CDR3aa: CASSVRFHVGELFF
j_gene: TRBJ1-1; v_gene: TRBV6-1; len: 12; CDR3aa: CASRGDDVEAFF
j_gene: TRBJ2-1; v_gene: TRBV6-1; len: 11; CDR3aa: CASSEQYEQFF
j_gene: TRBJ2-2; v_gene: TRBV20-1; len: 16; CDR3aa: CSARDPRGPNTGELFF
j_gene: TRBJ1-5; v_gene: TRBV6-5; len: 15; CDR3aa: CASSYGGGGDQPQHF